The rows below give T cell receptor beta chains drawn from one sample of a study of blood T cell repertoires in COVID-19. TCRdb's copy holds only in-frame clones and misses some; the assay was immunoSEQ multiplex PCR. This table has some 75,000 clones, about 93% appearing once. Sequenced material: peripheral blood. These receptors were taken from a human donor in a cohort sampled during active COVID-19. Each CDR3 is given with its conserved first and last residue. Fields, in order: V gene, J gene, D gene, clone size, CDR3 DNA, CDR3 protein. D genes are given only for firm matches. Only some rows state a clone size, as once, few, many or a class for expanded clones.

V: TRBV28
J: TRBJ1-5
D: TRBD1
size: -
DNA: TGTGCCAGCAAGAAGTGGATGGGACAGGGGGGTCAGCCCCAGCATTTT
CDR3: CASKKWMGQGGQPQHF

V: TRBV5-5
J: TRBJ1-1
D: TRBD1
size: -
DNA: TGTGCCAGCAGCCCCGGGACAGGGTATCCGGTAGCTTTCTTT
CDR3: CASSPGTGYPVAFF

V: TRBV7-9
J: TRBJ1-1
D: TRBD1
size: -
DNA: TGTGCCAGCAGCCCAGAGGGGACAGGGAGGATGAACACTGAAGCTTTCTTT
CDR3: CASSPEGTGRMNTEAFF

V: TRBV27
J: TRBJ2-3
D: TRBD2
size: -
DNA: TGTGCCAGCAGTTTGGACAGGGAACTAGCGGGGGGACCTCTTGATACGCAGTATTTT
CDR3: CASSLDRELAGGPLDTQYF

V: TRBV30
J: TRBJ1-1
D: TRBD1
size: -
DNA: TGTGCCTGGAGTGGACAGGGAAACACTGAAGCTTTCTTT
CDR3: CAWSGQGNTEAFF

V: TRBV7-9
J: TRBJ2-2
D: TRBD2
size: -
DNA: TGTGCCAGCAGCTTGAGTGCTAGCGGGAGTGGCGGGGAGCTGTTTTTT
CDR3: CASSLSASGSGGELFF

V: TRBV28
J: TRBJ2-4
D: -
size: -
DNA: TGTGCCAGCAGTTCGATCGGGGGAGCCAAAAACATTCAGTACTTC
CDR3: CASSSIGGAKNIQYF

V: TRBV21-1
J: TRBJ1-3
D: -
size: -
DNA: TGTGCCAGCAGCAAAGTTACTGGGACACATCCGAGGATATATTTT
CDR3: CASSKVTGTHPRIYF

V: TRBV25-1
J: TRBJ2-7
D: -
size: once
DNA: TGTGCCAGCAACAGGGAATCCTACGAGCAGTACTTC
CDR3: CASNRESYEQYF

V: TRBV5-1
J: TRBJ2-4
D: TRBD1
size: few
DNA: TGCGCCAGCAGCTTGGAGGGGACAGGGGGCGCGAACATTCAGTACTTC
CDR3: CASSLEGTGGANIQYF

V: TRBV5-1
J: TRBJ2-7
D: -
size: -
DNA: TGCGCCAGCAGCTTGGCCACTATCTACGAGCAGTACTTC
CDR3: CASSLATIYEQYF

V: TRBV12-3/TRBV12-4
J: TRBJ1-1
D: -
size: -
DNA: TGTGCCAGCAGTCTAATGATCCGGACTGAAGCTTTCTTT
CDR3: CASSLMIRTEAFF

V: TRBV21-1
J: TRBJ2-6
D: -
size: few
DNA: TGTGCCAGCAGCTCAAGGGACAGGCACGATCAAGGGGCCAACGTCCTGACTTTC
CDR3: CASSSRDRHDQGANVLTF

V: TRBV6-6
J: TRBJ2-7
D: TRBD2
size: -
DNA: TGTGCCAGCAGACTAGCGGGGGCAGACGAGCAGTACTTC
CDR3: CASRLAGADEQYF

V: TRBV28
J: TRBJ1-1
D: TRBD1
size: -
DNA: TGTGCCAGCAACGATTACAGGGGTAAGGGCACTGAAGCTTTCTTT
CDR3: CASNDYRGKGTEAFF

V: TRBV16
J: TRBJ2-7
D: -
size: -
DNA: TGTGCCAGCAGCCGGGTCAGGGCGTCCTACGAGCAGTACTTC
CDR3: CASSRVRASYEQYF

V: TRBV13
J: TRBJ1-2
D: -
size: -
DNA: TGTGCCAGCAGCCCATCAGGGGCGGGCTATGGCTACACCTTC
CDR3: CASSPSGAGYGYTF

V: TRBV6-6
J: TRBJ1-2
D: -
size: -
DNA: TGTGCCAGCACCGGAATAGCCGACAGTATCTATGGCTACACCTTC
CDR3: CASTGIADSIYGYTF

V: TRBV30
J: TRBJ2-1
D: TRBD2
size: -
DNA: TGTGCCTGGAGTGCGGGACTAGAGGTCAATGAGCAGTTCTTC
CDR3: CAWSAGLEVNEQFF

V: TRBV6-5
J: TRBJ1-3
D: TRBD1
size: -
DNA: TGTGCCAGCAGTTCACAGGGGGCTGGCTCTGGAAACACCATATATTTT
CDR3: CASSSQGAGSGNTIYF

V: TRBV6-5
J: TRBJ2-3
D: -
size: -
DNA: TGTGCCAGCAGTTACACCGGGACTTACACAGATACGCAGTATTTT
CDR3: CASSYTGTYTDTQYF

V: TRBV6-5
J: TRBJ1-1
D: TRBD1
size: -
DNA: TGTGCCAGCAGCACCGACAGGGGAGGATTGACTGAAGCTTTCTTT
CDR3: CASSTDRGGLTEAFF

V: TRBV2
J: TRBJ2-1
D: TRBD1
size: -
DNA: TGTGCCAGCAGTGGACAGGGTTTCAATGAGCAGTTCTTC
CDR3: CASSGQGFNEQFF

V: TRBV7-2
J: TRBJ2-1
D: TRBD2
size: -
DNA: TGTGCCAGCAGCCAGAGCGGGGGTTCCTACAATGAGCAGTTCTTC
CDR3: CASSQSGGSYNEQFF

V: TRBV2
J: TRBJ2-5
D: TRBD2
size: -
DNA: TGTGCCAGCAGTCGGACTAGCGGCCAAGAGACCCAGTACTTC
CDR3: CASSRTSGQETQYF

V: TRBV6-2/TRBV6-3
J: TRBJ1-2
D: -
size: -
DNA: TGTGCCAGCAGTTACTCGAAAGCAAACTATGGCTACACCTTC
CDR3: CASSYSKANYGYTF

V: TRBV6-5
J: TRBJ1-1
D: -
size: once
DNA: TGTGCCAGCAGGTTACAGGGCTCTTTGAACACTGAAGCTTTCTTT
CDR3: CASRLQGSLNTEAFF

V: TRBV7-9
J: TRBJ2-2
D: -
size: -
DNA: TGTGCCAGCACCAATGGGGCAGCGGGCCCTGGGACCGGGGAGCTGTTTTTT
CDR3: CASTNGAAGPGTGELFF

V: TRBV9
J: TRBJ1-6
D: TRBD1
size: -
DNA: TGTGCCAGCAGCCCACAGGGGACACCAGATAATTCACCCCTCCACTTT
CDR3: CASSPQGTPDNSPLHF

V: TRBV6-6
J: TRBJ1-2
D: -
size: once
DNA: TGTGCCAGCAGCCCTCCGGGGGGACCTTATGGCTACACCTTC
CDR3: CASSPPGGPYGYTF

V: TRBV9
J: TRBJ1-2
D: TRBD1
size: -
DNA: TGTGCCAGCAGCGTAGCGGAATCCGGGACAGGGGGCGCGAAGTCTTGGGGCTACACCTTC
CDR3: CASSVAESGTGGAKSWGYTF

V: TRBV19
J: TRBJ2-1
D: -
size: -
DNA: TGTGCCAGTAGTATAGTCAGACCCCCGGGGAGGAATGAGCAGTTCTTC
CDR3: CASSIVRPPGRNEQFF

V: TRBV10-3
J: TRBJ2-7
D: -
size: -
DNA: TGTGCCATCAGTGCAAAGGGGTACGAGCAGTACTTC
CDR3: CAISAKGYEQYF

V: TRBV6-2/TRBV6-3
J: TRBJ2-7
D: TRBD1
size: -
DNA: TGTGCCAGCAGTTACCTCCAGGTAGTCCGGACAGGTGCCTACGAGCAGTACTTC
CDR3: CASSYLQVVRTGAYEQYF

V: TRBV6-5
J: TRBJ2-2
D: -
size: -
DNA: TGTGCCAGCAGGAAAACAACCGGGGAGCTGTTTTTT
CDR3: CASRKTTGELFF

V: TRBV7-9
J: TRBJ2-5
D: -
size: -
DNA: TGTGCCAGCAGCTTATTGATAGCCGGCCAAGAGACCCAGTACTTC
CDR3: CASSLLIAGQETQYF

V: TRBV29-1
J: TRBJ1-1
D: -
size: -
DNA: TGCAGCATTACAGGTATTCTGAACACTGAAGCTTTCTTT
CDR3: CSITGILNTEAFF

V: TRBV20-1
J: TRBJ2-7
D: TRBD2
size: -
DNA: TGCAGTGCTAGTCAGGGACTAGCGGGGGGTTACTCCTACGAGCAGTACTTC
CDR3: CSASQGLAGGYSYEQYF

V: TRBV27
J: TRBJ2-1
D: TRBD2
size: -
DNA: TGTGCCAGCGGGACTAGCGGACACAATGAGCAGTTCTTC
CDR3: CASGTSGHNEQFF

V: TRBV11-2
J: TRBJ2-5
D: TRBD2
size: -
DNA: TGTGCCAGCAGCTTAGACCTCCAGGGAGGGCCGTACCAAGAGACCCAGTACTTC
CDR3: CASSLDLQGGPYQETQYF

V: TRBV3-1/TRBV3-2
J: TRBJ2-3
D: TRBD2
size: many
DNA: TGTGCCAGCAGCCAAGATCTGCCTAGCGGGGGGTGGGATACGCAGTATTTT
CDR3: CASSQDLPSGGWDTQYF

V: TRBV19
J: TRBJ2-7
D: -
size: -
DNA: TGTGCCAGTAGTATAGCCGCACCCTCCGGGACACTTTACGAGCAGTACTTC
CDR3: CASSIAAPSGTLYEQYF

V: TRBV20-1
J: TRBJ2-1
D: -
size: -
DNA: TGCAGTGCTAACCCCAGGGGAAATGAGTTCTTC
CDR3: CSANPRGNEFF

V: TRBV11-2
J: TRBJ2-7
D: -
size: -
DNA: TGTGCCAGCAGCCCCTGGGGGGATTCCTACGAGCAGTACTTC
CDR3: CASSPWGDSYEQYF

V: TRBV4-3
J: TRBJ2-1
D: -
size: -
DNA: TGCGCCAGCAGCCAAGATAGGGGCTATGAGCAGTTCTTC
CDR3: CASSQDRGYEQFF

V: TRBV7-2
J: TRBJ2-3
D: -
size: -
DNA: TGTGCCAGCAGCTTAGTTCACACAGATACGCAGTATTTT
CDR3: CASSLVHTDTQYF

V: TRBV3-1/TRBV3-2
J: TRBJ2-1
D: TRBD2
size: -
DNA: TGTGCCAGCAGCCGGGAGCTAGCGGGGGGGATCTCCTACAATGAGCAGTTCTTC
CDR3: CASSRELAGGISYNEQFF

V: TRBV12-3/TRBV12-4
J: TRBJ1-5
D: -
size: -
DNA: TGTGCCAGCAGTCCCACCACGGGTCAGCCCCAGCATTTT
CDR3: CASSPTTGQPQHF

V: TRBV24-1
J: TRBJ2-7
D: -
size: -
DNA: TGTGCCACCAGTGATAGTCAGGGTTACGAGCAGTACTTC
CDR3: CATSDSQGYEQYF

V: TRBV5-6
J: TRBJ2-5
D: -
size: -
DNA: TGTGCCAGCAGCTTGGCCTGGGCAGGGATTGGAGAGACCCAGTACTTC
CDR3: CASSLAWAGIGETQYF

V: TRBV19
J: TRBJ2-2
D: TRBD1
size: -
DNA: TGTGCCAGTAGTATGGACAGGGTTTCCGGGGAGCTGTTTTTT
CDR3: CASSMDRVSGELFF

V: TRBV7-2
J: TRBJ2-5
D: TRBD2
size: -
DNA: TGTGCCAGCAGCTTAGGTCTAGCGGGGGGGCCGGCGGGGACCCAGTACTTC
CDR3: CASSLGLAGGPAGTQYF